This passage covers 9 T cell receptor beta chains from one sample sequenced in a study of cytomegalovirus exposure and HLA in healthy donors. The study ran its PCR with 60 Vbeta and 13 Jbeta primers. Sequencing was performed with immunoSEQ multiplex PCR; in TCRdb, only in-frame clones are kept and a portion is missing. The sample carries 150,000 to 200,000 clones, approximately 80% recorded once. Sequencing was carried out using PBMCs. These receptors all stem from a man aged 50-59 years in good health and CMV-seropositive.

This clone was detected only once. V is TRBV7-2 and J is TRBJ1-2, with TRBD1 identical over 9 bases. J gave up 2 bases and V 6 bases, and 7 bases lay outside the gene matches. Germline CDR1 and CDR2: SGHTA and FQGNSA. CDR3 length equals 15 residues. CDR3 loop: CASRTQGQGNYGYTF. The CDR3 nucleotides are TGTGCCAGCAGAACCCAGGGACAGGGAAACTATGGCTACACCTTC.

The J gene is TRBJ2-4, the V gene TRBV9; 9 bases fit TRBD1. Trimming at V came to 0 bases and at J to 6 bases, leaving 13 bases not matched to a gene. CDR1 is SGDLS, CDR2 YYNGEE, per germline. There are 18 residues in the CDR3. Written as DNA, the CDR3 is TGTGCCAGCAGCGTAGAGGTCGGGGGGACAGGGATGGGAAACATTCAGTACTTC. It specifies CASSVEVGGTGMGNIQYF.

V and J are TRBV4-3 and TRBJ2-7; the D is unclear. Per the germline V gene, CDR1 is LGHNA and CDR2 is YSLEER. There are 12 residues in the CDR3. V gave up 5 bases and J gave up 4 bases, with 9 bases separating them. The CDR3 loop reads CASSATPYEQYF. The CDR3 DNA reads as TGCGCCAGCAGCGCGACTCCTTACGAGCAGTACTTC.

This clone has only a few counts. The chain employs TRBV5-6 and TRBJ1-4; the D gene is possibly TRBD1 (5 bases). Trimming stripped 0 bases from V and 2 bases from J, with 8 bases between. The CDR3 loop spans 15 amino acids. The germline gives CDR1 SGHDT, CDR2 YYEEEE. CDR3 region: CASSLGAGTNEKLFF. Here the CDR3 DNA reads TGTGCCAGCAGCTTGGGGGCAGGGACTAATGAAAAACTGTTTTTT.

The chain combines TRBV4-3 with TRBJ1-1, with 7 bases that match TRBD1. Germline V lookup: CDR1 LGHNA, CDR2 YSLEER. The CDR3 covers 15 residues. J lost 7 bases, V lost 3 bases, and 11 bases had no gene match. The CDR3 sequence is CASSHGRQGGFEAFF. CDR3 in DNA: TGCGCCAGCAGCCACGGTCGACAGGGAGGTTTTGAAGCTTTCTTT.

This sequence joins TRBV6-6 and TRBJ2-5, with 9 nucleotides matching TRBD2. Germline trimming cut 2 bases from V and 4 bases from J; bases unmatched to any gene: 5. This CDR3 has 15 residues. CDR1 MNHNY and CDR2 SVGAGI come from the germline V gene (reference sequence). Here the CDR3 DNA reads TGTGCCAGCAGTTACCTTGGGACTAGCCCAGAGACCCAGTACTTC. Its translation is CASSYLGTSPETQYF.

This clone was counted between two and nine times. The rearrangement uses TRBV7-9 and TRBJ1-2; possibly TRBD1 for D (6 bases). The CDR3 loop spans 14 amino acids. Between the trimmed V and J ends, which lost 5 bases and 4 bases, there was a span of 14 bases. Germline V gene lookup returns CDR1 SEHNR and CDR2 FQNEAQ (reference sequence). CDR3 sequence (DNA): TGTGCCAGCAGCACAGGACAGCCCTTCTATGGCTACACCTTC. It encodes CASSTGQPFYGYTF.

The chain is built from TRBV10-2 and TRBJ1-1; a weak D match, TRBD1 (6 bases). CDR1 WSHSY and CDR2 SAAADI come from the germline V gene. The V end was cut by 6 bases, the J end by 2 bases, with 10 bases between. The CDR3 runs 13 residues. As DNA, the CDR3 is TGCGCCAGCAGCCAACAGGGTAACACTGAAGCTTTCTTT. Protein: CASSQQGNTEAFF.

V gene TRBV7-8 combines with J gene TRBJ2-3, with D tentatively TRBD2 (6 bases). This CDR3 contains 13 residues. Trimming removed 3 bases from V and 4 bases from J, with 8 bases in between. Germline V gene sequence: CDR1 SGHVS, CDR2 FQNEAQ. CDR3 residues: CASSLPGADTQYF. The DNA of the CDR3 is TGTGCCAGCAGCTTGCCGGGGGCAGATACGCAGTATTTT.